This entry is about one T cell receptor (beta chain). The assay was immunoSEQ multiplex PCR, and TCRdb's table has in-frame clones only and misses some. The sample lists 200,000 to 250,000 clones, about 89% occurring once. This entry is derived from a study of blood T cell repertoires in COVID-19. This CDR3 region has 15 residues. Germline-derived CDR1 and CDR2 are LNHDA and SQIVND (reference sequence). V was cut by 5 bases and J by 0 bases, with 11 bases left in between. The sequence came from a woman aged 40 to 55 with acute or convalescent COVID-19. V and J are TRBV19 and TRBJ1-3, with D possibly matching TRBD1 (5 bases). The sample taken for sequencing was peripheral blood. The CDR3 loop reads CASSPIRGSGNTIYF. In nucleotides, the CDR3 is TGTGCCAGTAGTCCCATTAGGGGCTCTGGAAACACCATATATTTT.